The next 5 T cell receptor beta chains were all read from a single sample in a study of T cell repertoires in cytomegalovirus infection. Each CDR3 protein gets one entry after TCRdb re-called the reads with MiXCR. The sample carries 680,000 or so distinct CDR3 sequences, roughly 33% recorded once. For these receptors, no antigen is known. Here the sequenced sample was cultured PBMCs, taken from culture after CMV antigen stimulation. The receptors originated from a human donor in good health (CMV status not recorded). Some clones in this sample may be carry-over from other donors' samples.

The sample holds a few counts of this clonotype. The V and J genes are TRBV7-8 and TRBJ1-5; no firm D call. The CDR3 is 13 amino acids. Germline CDR1 SGHVS, CDR2 FQNEAQ. The ends were cut back, 4 bases at V and 4 bases at J, with 8 bases in the middle. Written as DNA, the CDR3 is TGTGCCAGCAGCTCTGACACAAATCAGCCCCAGCATTTT. Its translation is CASSSDTNQPQHF. Complete variable domain (other parts from reference TRBV7-8 and TRBJ1-5): GAGVSQSPRYKVAKRGQDVALRCDPISGHVSLFWYQQALGQGPEFLTYFQNEAQLDKSGLPSDRFFAERPEGSVSTLKIQRTQQEDSAVYLCASSSDTNQPQHFGDGTRLSIL.

V and J are TRBV2 and TRBJ1-6; a weak D match, TRBD1 (6 bases). Per the germline V gene, CDR1 is SNHLY and CDR2 is FYNNEI. Deletions cut 8 bases from V and 0 bases from J, with 17 bases between. The CDR3 is 17 residues long. CDR3 coding DNA: TGTGCCAGCTACAGGGCGGGCCCTGGCTCCTATAATTCACCCCTCCACTTT. It encodes CASYRAGPGSYNSPLHF.

The rearrangement uses TRBV7-9 and TRBJ2-1; 8 positions match TRBD2. With V trimmed by 6 bases and J by 3 bases, 7 bases remained unmatched. CDR1 SEHNR and CDR2 FQNEAQ come from the germline V gene (reference sequence). CDR3 size: 15 residues. CDR3 loop: CASSFSGAFYNEQFF. In nucleotides, the CDR3 is TGTGCCAGCAGTTTTAGCGGGGCTTTCTACAATGAGCAGTTCTTC.

This clonotype was picked up a small number of times. The chain employs TRBV6-8 and TRBJ2-1; 11 bases map to TRBD1. The CDR3 has 17 residues. V trimming: 6 bases; J trimming: 8 bases; junction bases outside the gene matches: 15. From germline, CDR1 is MNHGY and CDR2 SAAAGT. CDR3 sequence (DNA): TGTGCCAGCAGCCGGAGGACAGGGGGCCTTCTCCTCTATGAGCAGTTCTTC. Amino acid sequence: CASSRRTGGLLLYEQFF.

In its sample, this clonotype was seen a few times. The rearrangement uses TRBV5-1 and TRBJ1-1; TRBD1 aligns across 8 bases. Germline V lookup: CDR1 SGHRS, CDR2 YFSETQ. V shed 5 bases and J 4 bases; nucleotides not matched to a gene: 7. This CDR3 is 14 amino acids long. CDR3: CASRRQGSGTEAFF. In nucleotides, the CDR3 is TGCGCCAGCAGAAGACAGGGGTCGGGCACTGAAGCTTTCTTT.